This T cell receptor (beta chain) was sequenced for a study of shared clonotypes between healthy human individuals. Trimming left V 4 bases short and J 2 bases short, with 13 bases between. The CDR3 is made up of 14 amino acids. Looked up from germline, CDR1 is SGHRS and CDR2 is YFSETQ. Using immunoSEQ multiplex PCR, the repertoire was profiled, and TCRdb retains in-frame clones only, with some absent. The sample carries over a million clones, 95% to 99% recorded once. The V call is TRBV5-1, the J call TRBJ2-7; D gene unclear. This sequence originates from a young man in good health. Input material: naive CD4+ T cells sorted from blood. The subset denotes: CD45RA+ positively selected. For the CDR3, the DNA is TGCGCCAGCAGCCAGTCCGGGCACACCTACGAGCAGTACTTC. It codes for CASSQSGHTYEQYF.